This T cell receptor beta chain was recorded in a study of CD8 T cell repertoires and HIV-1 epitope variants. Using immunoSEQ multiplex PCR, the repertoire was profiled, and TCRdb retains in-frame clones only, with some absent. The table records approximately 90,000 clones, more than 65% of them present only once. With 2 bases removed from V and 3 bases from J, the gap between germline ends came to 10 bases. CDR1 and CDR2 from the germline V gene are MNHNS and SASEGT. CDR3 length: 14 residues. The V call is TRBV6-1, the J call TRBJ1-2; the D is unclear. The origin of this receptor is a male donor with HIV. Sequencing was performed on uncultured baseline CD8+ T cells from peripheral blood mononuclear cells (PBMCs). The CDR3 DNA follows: TGTGCCAGCAGTGAACGTGGAAGCGACTATGGCTACACCTTC. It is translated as CASSERGSDYGYTF.